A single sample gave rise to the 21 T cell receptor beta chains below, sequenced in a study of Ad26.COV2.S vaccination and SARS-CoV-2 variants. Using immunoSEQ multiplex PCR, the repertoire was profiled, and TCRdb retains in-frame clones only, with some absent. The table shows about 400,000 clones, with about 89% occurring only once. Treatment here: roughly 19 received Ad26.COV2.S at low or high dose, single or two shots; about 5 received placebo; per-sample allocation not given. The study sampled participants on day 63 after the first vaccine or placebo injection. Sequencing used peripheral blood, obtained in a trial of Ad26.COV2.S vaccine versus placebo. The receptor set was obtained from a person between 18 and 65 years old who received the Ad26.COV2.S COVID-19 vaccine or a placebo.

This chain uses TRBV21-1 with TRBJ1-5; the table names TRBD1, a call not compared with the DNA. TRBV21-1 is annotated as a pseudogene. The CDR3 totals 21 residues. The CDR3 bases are TGTGCCAGCAGCAAAGTGGATATAAGGGACAGGGACCTACCCTTCGATCAGCCCCAGCATTTT. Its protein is CASSKVDIRDRDLPFDQPQHF.

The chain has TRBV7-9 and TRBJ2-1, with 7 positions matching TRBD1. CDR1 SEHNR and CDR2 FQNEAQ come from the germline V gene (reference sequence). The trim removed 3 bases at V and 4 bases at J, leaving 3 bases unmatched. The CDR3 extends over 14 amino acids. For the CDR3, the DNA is TGTGCCAGCAGCTTCCGGGACAGATACAATGAGCAGTTCTTC. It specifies CASSFRDRYNEQFF.

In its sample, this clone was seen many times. CDR3 sequence: CASSHDAESPYEQYF. DNA for the CDR3: TGTGCCAGCTCTCACGACGCAGAGAGTCCCTACGAGCAGTACTTC. The chain is built from TRBV18 and TRBJ2-7; no definite D call. The V and J ends lost 6 bases and 2 bases respectively, with 17 bases between them. Per germline, CDR1 KGHSH and CDR2 LQKENI. The CDR3 has 15 amino acids.

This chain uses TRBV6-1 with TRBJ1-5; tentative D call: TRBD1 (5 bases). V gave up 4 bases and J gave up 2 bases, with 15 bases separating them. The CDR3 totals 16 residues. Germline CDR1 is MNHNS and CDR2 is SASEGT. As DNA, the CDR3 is TGTGCCAGCAGTGTCGGGCAGGGCCGGGGCAATCAGCCCCAGCATTTT. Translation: CASSVGQGRGNQPQHF.

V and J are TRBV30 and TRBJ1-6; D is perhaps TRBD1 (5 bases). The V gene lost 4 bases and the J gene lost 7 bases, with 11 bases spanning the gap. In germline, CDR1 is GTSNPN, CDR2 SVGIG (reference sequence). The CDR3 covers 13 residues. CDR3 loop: CAWTSGKNSPLHF. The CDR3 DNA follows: TGTGCCTGGACTTCAGGGAAAAATTCACCCCTCCACTTT. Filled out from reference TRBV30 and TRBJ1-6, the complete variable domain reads SQTIHQWPATLVQPVGSPLSLECTVEGTSNPNLYWYRQAAGRGLQLLFYSVGIGQISSEVPQNLSASRPQDRQFILSSKKLLLSDSGFYLCAWTSGKNSPLHFGNGTRLTVT.

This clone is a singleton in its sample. The CDR3, as DNA: TGCGCCAGCAGCCCCGGGACAGCTAACACTGAAGCTTTCTTT. Residues: CASSPGTANTEAFF. The chain links TRBV5-1 to TRBJ1-1, with 7 bases aligning to TRBD1. Per germline, CDR1 SGHRS and CDR2 YFSETQ. V was pared by 4 bases and J by 2 bases, with 5 bases of the junction left unmatched. The CDR3 spans 14 residues.

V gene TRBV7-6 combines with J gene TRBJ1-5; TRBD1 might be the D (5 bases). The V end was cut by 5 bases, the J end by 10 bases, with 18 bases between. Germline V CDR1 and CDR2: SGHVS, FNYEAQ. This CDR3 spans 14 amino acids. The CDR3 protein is CASSDNGDFGPQHF. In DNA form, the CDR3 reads TGTGCCAGCAGCGACAACGGGGACTTTGGACCCCAGCATTTT.

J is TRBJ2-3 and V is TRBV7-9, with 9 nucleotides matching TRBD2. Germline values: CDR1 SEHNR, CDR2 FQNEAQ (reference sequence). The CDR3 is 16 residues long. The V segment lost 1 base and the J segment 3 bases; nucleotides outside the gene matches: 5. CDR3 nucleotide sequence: TGTGCCAGCAGCTTAGGTCTAGCGGGAACTACAGATACGCAGTATTTT. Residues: CASSLGLAGTTDTQYF. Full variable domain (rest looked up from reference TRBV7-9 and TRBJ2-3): DTGVSQNPRHKITKRGQNVTFRCDPISEHNRLYWYRQTLGQGPEFLTYFQNEAQLEKSRLLSDRFSAERPKGSFSTLEIQRTEQGDSAMYLCASSLGLAGTTDTQYFGPGTRLTVL.

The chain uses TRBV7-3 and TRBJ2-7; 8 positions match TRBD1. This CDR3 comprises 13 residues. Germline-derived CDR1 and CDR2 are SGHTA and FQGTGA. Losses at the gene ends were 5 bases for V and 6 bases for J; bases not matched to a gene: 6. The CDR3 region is CASSHGQGSEQYF. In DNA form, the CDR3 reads TGTGCCAGCAGCCACGGACAGGGTTCCGAGCAGTACTTC.

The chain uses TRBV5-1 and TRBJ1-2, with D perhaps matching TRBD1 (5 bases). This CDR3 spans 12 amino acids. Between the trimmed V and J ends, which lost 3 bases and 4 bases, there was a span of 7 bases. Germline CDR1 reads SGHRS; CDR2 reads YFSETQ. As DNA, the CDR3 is TGCGCCAGCAGCTGGGACGCCTATGGCTACACCTTC. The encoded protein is CASSWDAYGYTF.

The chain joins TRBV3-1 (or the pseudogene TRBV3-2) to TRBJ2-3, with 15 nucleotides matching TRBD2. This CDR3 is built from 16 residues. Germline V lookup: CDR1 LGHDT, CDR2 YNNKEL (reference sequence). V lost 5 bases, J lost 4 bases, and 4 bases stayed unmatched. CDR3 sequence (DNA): TGTGCCAGCAGCACGGGACTAGCGGGAGGTTCAGATACGCAGTATTTT. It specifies CASSTGLAGGSDTQYF.

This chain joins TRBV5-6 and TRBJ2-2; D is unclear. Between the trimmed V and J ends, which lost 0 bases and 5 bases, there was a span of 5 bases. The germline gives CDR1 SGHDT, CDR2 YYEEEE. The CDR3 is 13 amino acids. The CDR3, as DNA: TGTGCCAGCAGCTTGGTGCAGACCGGGGAGCTGTTTTTT. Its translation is CASSLVQTGELFF.

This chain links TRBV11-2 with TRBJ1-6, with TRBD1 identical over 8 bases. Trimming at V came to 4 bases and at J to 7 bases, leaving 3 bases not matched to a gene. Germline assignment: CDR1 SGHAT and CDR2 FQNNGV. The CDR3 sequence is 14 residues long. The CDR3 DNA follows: TGTGCCAGCAGCTCTCGGGACAGGAATTCACCCCTCCACTTT. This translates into CASSSRDRNSPLHF.

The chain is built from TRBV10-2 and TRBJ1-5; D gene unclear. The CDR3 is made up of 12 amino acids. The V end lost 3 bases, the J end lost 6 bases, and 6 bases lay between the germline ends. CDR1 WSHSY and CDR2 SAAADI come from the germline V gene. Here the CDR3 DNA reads TGCGCCAGCAGTGAAATAAGTCAGCCCCAGCATTTT. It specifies CASSEISQPQHF.

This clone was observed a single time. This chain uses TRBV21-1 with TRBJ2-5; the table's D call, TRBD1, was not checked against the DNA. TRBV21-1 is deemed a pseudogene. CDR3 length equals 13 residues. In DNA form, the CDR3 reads TGTTCTCAAAGAGGGGGCTTGCCAGAGACCCAGTACTTC. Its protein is CSQRGGLPETQYF.

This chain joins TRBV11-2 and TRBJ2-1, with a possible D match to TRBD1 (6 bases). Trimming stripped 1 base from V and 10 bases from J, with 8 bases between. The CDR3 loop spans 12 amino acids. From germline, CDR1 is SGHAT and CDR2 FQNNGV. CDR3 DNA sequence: TGTGCCAGCAGCTTAGGAGACAGGGAGCAGTTCTTC. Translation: CASSLGDREQFF. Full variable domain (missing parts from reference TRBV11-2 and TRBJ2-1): EAGVAQSPRYKIIEKRQSVAFWCNPISGHATLYWYQQILGQGPKLLIQFQNNGVVDDSQLPKDRFSAERLKGVDSTLKIQPAKLEDSAVYLCASSLGDREQFFGPGTRLTVL.

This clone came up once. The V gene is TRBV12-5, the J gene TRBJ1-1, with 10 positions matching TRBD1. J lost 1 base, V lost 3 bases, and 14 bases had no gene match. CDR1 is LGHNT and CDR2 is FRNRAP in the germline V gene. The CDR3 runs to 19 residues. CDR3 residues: CASGFLLPGQGRGNTEAFF. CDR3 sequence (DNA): TGTGCTAGTGGTTTCCTCCTACCGGGACAGGGGAGGGGGAACACTGAAGCTTTCTTT.

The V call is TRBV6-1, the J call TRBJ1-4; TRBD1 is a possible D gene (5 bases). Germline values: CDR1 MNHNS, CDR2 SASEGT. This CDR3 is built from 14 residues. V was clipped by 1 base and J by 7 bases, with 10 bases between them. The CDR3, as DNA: TGTGCCAGCAGTGAAGGGGGACTACTTGAAAAACTGTTTTTT. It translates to CASSEGGLLEKLFF.

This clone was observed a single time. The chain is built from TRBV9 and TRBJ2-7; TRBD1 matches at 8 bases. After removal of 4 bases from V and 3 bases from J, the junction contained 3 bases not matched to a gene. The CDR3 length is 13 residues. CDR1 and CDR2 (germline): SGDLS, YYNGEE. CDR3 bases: TGTGCCAGCAGCTCAGGGACAGGCTACGAGCAGTACTTC. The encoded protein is CASSSGTGYEQYF. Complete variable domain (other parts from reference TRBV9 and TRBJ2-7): DSGVTQTPKHLITATGQRVTLRCSPRSGDLSVYWYQQSLDQGLQFLIQYYNGEERAKGNILERFSAQQFPDLHSELNLSSLELGDSALYFCASSSGTGYEQYFGPGTRLTVT.

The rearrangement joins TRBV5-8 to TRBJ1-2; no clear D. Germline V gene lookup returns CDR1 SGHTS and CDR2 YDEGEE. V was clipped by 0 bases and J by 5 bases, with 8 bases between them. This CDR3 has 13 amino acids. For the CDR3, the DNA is TGTGCCAGCAGCTTGGTTTCGGAATATGGCTACACCTTC. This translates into CASSLVSEYGYTF.

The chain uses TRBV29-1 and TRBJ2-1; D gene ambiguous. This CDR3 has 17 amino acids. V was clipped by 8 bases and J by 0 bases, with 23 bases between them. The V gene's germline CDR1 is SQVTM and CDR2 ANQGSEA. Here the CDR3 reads CSTYFEDPFSSYNEQFF. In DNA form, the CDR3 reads TGCAGCACGTACTTCGAGGACCCCTTTAGCTCCTACAATGAGCAGTTCTTC.